Sequencing of this TCR beta chain was carried out in a study of shared clonotypes between healthy human individuals. Naive CD8 cells lacked CD45RO and underwent positive selection for CCR7, leaving out terminally differentiated effector memory CD45RA+ cells. Trimming removed 0 bases from V and 7 bases from J, with 16 bases in between. The CDR3 consists of 16 residues. In germline, CDR1 is SGHRS, CDR2 YFSETQ. Study outcomes and limitations: Several donors shared approximately 5% of their naive CD4 clonotypes. Clonotype sharing among donors was thought likely to change with sequencing depth.

As regards this clone: Its antigen is still unknown.

About 200 ng DNA, approximately 31,000 T cell genomes, went into each sorted-subset replicate PCR. Some clones are missing from TCRdb's copy, which holds only in-frame ones; the method was immunoSEQ multiplex PCR. Of 2 million to 2.5 million clones in the sample, 90% to 95% were seen once. The sample comprised naive CD8+ T cells from PBMCs. The V and J genes are TRBV5-1 and TRBJ1-4, with D unclear. The sequence came from a man younger than 30 in good health. Some clones in this sample may be carry-over from other donors' samples. The CDR3 protein is CASSLVPQPSREKLFF. CDR3 nucleotide sequence: TGCGCCAGCAGCTTGGTCCCCCAGCCGAGTCGTGAAAAACTGTTTTTT.